This note documents a single TCR beta chain sequence. This CDR3 spans 16 amino acids. J was trimmed by 1 base and V by 5 bases; bases with no gene match: 10. The V gene's germline CDR1 is GTSNPN and CDR2 SVGIG (reference sequence). Methods used by the authors: Counts of nucleated cells, estimated from reference gene primer amplification, were obtained. Generated by immunoSEQ multiplex PCR, the TCRdb table keeps only in-frame clones and is missing some. D and trimming were read from the DNA, whereas the V and J calls and clone size are those reported in that table. The table lists more than 65,000 clones, about four fifths of them singletons, with 3.5% in the top ten. This sample stems from a study of blood T cell repertoires in COVID-19. Overall study: Some COVID-19 samples were acute and others convalescent; all came from the United States, Italy and Spain. The analysed material was cDNA or gDNA that came from T cells, B-cell-depleted T cells, or PBMCs.

Source material: peripheral blood. The TCR was taken from a man aged 45-65 years with acute or convalescent COVID-19. This chain uses TRBV30 with TRBJ2-1; 8 positions match TRBD2. Written as DNA, the CDR3 is TGTGCCTGGTCCACCGGGGGGGCCGTATCCTACAATGAGCAGTTCTTC. As protein: CAWSTGGAVSYNEQFF.